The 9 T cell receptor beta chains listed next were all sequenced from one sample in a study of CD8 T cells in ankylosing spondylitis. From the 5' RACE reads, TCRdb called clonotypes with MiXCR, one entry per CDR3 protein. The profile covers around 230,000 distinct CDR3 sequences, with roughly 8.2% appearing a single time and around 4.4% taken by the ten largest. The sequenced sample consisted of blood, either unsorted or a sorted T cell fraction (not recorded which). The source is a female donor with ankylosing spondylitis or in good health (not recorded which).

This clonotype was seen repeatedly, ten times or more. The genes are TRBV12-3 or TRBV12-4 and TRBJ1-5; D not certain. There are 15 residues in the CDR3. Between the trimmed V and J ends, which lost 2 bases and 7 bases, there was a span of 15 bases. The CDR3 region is CASSLRVQDRQPQHF. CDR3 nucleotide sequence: TGTGCCAGCAGTTTACGGGTGCAGGACCGGCAGCCCCAGCATTTT.

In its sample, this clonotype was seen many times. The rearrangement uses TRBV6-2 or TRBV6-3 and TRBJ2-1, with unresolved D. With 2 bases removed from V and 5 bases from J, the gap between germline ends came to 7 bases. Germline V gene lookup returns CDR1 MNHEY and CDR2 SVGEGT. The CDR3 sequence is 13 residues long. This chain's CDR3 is CASSYGLHNEQFF. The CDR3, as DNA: TGTGCCAGCAGTTACGGGCTCCACAATGAGCAGTTCTTC.

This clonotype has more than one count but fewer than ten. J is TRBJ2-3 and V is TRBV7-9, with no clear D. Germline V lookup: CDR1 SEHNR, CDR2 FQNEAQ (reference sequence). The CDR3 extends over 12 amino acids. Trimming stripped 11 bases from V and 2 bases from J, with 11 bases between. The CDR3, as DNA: TGTGCCGTCACTCCTCACACAGATACGCAGTATTTT. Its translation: CAVTPHTDTQYF.

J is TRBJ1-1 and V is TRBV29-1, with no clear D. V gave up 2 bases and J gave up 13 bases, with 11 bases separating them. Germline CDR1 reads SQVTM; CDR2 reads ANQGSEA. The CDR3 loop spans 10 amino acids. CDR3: CSVERSELFF. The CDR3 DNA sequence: TGCAGCGTTGAAAGGTCTGAGCTTTTCTTT.

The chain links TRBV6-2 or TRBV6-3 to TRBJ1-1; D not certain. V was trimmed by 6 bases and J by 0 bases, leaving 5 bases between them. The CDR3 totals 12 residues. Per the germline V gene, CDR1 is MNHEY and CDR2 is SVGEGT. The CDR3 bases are TGTGCCAGCAGAGACATGAACACTGAAGCTTTCTTT. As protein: CASRDMNTEAFF.

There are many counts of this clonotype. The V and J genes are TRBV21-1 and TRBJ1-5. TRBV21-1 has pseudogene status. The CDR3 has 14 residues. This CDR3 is CASREGQPNQPQHF. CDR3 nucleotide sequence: TGTGCCAGCAGAGAAGGGCAGCCTAATCAGCCCCAGCATTTT.

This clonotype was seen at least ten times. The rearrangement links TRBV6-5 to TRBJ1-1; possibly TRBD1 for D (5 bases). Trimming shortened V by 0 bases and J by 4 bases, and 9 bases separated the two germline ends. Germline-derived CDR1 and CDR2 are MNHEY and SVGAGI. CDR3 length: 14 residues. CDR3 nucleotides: TGTGCCAGCAGTTACTCTCTTGGGGGCACTGAAGCTTTCTTT. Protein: CASSYSLGGTEAFF.

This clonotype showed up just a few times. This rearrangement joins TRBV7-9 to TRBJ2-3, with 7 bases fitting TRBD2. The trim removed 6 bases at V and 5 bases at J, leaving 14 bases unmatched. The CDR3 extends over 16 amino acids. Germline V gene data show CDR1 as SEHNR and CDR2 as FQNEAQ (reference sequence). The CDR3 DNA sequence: TGTGCCAGCAGGGGGCGGGAGCTACCGGGTGAAGATACGCAGTATTTT. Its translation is CASRGRELPGEDTQYF.

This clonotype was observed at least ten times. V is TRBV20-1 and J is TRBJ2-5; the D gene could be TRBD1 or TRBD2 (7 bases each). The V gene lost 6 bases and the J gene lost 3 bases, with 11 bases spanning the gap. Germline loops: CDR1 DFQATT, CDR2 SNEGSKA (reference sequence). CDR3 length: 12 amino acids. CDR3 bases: TGCAGTGCGGGGGGGACAGAAGAGACCCAGTACTTC. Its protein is CSAGGTEETQYF.